The sequence of this TCR beta chain was determined in a study of blood T cell repertoires in COVID-19. On the study more broadly: The origin of the acute and convalescent COVID-19 samples was the United States, Italy and Spain. T cells, B-cell-depleted T cells, or PBMCs provided the cDNA or gDNA that served as material.

This clone was detected only a few times. The V end was cut by 6 bases, the J end by 5 bases, with 10 bases between. CDR1 and CDR2 from the germline V gene are MDHEN and SYDVKM. The CDR3 has 12 amino acids. Study processing details: Cell counts per sample came from amplifying reference gene primers. The protocol was immunoSEQ multiplex PCR, while the TCRdb copy is restricted to in-frame clones and leaves out a portion. From that table come the V and J calls and clone size; the DNA was used to work out D and trimming. The sample holds approximately 160,000 clones; 65% to 85% are singletons and the top ten take 2.5% to 3.5%.

The chain links TRBV28 to TRBJ1-2, with TRBD1 as a possible D gene (5 bases). The sequence was obtained from an older woman with acute or convalescent COVID-19. Sequenced: peripheral blood. CDR3 protein: CASSRGVYGYTF. Written as DNA, the CDR3 is TGTGCCAGCAGCCGGGGGGTATATGGCTACACCTTC.